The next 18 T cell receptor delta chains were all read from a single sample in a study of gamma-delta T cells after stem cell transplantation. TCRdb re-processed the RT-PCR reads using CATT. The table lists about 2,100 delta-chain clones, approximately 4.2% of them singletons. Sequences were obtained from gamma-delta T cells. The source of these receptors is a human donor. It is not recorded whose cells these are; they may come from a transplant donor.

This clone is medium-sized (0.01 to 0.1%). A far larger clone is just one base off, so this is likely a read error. For the CDR3, the DNA is TGTGCTCTTGGGGAAAGCCCCATATCTTATTACTGGGGGATCAAGGGCACCGATAAACTCATCTTT. Translating gives CALGESPISYYWGIKGTDKLIF. The V call is TRDV1, the J call TRDJ1, with 10 bases matching TRDD3. The CDR3 is 22 residues long. CDR1 is TSWWSYY, CDR2 QGS, per germline. With 2 bases clipped from V and 1 base from J, the junction kept 22 bases outside the gene matches.

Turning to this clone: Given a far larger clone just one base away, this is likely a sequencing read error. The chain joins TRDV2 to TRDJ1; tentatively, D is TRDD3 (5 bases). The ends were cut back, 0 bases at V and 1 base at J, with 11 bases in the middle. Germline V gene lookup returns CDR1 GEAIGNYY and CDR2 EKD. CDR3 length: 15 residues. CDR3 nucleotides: TGTGCCTGTGACACCCCGGGGGCAACCACCGATAAACTCATCTTT. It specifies CACDTPGATTDKLIF.

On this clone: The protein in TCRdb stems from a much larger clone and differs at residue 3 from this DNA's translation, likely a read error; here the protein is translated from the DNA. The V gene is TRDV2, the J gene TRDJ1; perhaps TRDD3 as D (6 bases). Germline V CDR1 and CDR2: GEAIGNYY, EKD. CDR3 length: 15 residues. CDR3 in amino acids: CARDALLGSTDKLIF. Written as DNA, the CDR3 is TGTGCCCGTGACGCCCTACTGGGTTCCACCGATAAACTCATCTTT.

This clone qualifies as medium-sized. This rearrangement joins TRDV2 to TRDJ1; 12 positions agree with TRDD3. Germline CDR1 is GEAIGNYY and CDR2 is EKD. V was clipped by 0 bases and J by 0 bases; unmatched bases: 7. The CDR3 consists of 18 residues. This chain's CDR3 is CACDTVSGGYGDTDKLIF. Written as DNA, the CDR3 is TGTGCCTGTGACACCGTATCTGGGGGATACGGGGACACCGATAAACTCATCTTT.

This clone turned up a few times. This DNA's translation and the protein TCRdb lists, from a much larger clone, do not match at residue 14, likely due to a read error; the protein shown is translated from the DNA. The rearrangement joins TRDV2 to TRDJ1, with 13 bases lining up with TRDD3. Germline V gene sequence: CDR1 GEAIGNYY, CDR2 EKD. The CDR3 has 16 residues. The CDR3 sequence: CACDPIDTGGYGKPIF. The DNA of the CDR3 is TGTGCCTGTGACCCTATCGATACTGGGGGATACGGTAAACCCATCTTT.

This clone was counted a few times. The chain's CDR3 is CACDTLLGDTAYTDKLIF. DNA for the CDR3: TGTGCCTGTGACACCTTACTGGGGGATACCGCGTACACCGATAAACTCATCTTT. This chain joins TRDV2 and TRDJ1; 12 bases match TRDD3. Germline-derived CDR1 and CDR2 are GEAIGNYY and EKD. V dropped 0 bases and J dropped 0; count of bases not matched to a gene: 7. The CDR3 extends over 18 amino acids.

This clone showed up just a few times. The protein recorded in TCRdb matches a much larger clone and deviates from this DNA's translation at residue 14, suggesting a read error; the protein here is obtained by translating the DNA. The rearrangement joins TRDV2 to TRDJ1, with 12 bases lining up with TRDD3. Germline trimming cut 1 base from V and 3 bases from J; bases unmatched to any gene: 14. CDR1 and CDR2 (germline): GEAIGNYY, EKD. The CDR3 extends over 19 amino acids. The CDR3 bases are TGTGCCTGTGACACGGTCCTAACTGGGGGATACCAGTACGCCGATAAACTCATCTTT. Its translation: CACDTVLTGGYQYADKLIF.

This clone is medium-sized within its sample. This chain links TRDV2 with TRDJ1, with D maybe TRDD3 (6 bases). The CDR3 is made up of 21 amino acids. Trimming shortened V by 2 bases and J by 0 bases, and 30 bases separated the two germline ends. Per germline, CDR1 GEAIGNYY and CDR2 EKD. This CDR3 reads CACDSVIGDQRIHMYTDKLIF. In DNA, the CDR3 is TGTGCCTGTGACAGCGTGATTGGGGATCAAAGAATACATATGTACACCGATAAACTCATCTTT.

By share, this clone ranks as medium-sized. CDR3 sequence reads: CACDTVGVLGDTGTDKLIF. CDR3 bases: TGTGCCTGTGACACCGTAGGAGTACTGGGGGATACGGGGACCGATAAACTCATCTTT. This chain links TRDV2 with TRDJ1, with 13 bases aligning to TRDD3. Germline V CDR1 and CDR2: GEAIGNYY, EKD. The V and J ends lost 0 bases and 2 bases, in that order; junction bases with no gene match: 11. The CDR3 loop spans 19 amino acids.

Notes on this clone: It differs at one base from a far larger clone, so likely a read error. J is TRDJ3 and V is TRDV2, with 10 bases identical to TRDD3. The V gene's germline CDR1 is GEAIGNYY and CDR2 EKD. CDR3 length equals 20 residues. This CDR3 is CACDTLSGDTRAWDTRPMFF. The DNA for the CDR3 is TGTGCCTGTGACACCCTGTCGGGGGATACGCGAGCCTGGGACACCCGACCGATGTTTTTC.

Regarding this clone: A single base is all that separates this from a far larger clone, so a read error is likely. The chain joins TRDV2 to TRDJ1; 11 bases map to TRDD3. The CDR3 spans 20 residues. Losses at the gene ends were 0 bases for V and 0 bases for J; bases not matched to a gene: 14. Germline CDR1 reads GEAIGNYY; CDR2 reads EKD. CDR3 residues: CACDTVPVGDTHLHTDKLIF. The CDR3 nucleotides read TGTGCCTGTGACACCGTTCCGGTGGGGGATACGCATCTGCACACCGATAAACTCATCTTT.

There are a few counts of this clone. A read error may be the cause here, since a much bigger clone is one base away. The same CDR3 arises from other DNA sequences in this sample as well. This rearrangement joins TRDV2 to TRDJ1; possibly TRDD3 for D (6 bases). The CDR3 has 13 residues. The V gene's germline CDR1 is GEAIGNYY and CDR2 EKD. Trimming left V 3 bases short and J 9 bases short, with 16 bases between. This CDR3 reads CACDLVGAEELIF. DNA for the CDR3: TGTGCCTGTGACCTCGTGGGGGCTGAGGAACTCATCTTT.

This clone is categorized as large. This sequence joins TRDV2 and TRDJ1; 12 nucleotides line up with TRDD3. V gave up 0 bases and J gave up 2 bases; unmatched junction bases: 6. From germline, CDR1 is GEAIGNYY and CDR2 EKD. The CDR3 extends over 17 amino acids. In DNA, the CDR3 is TGTGCCTGTGACACCTTACTGGGGGATACCCTTACCGATAAACTCATCTTT. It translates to CACDTLLGDTLTDKLIF.

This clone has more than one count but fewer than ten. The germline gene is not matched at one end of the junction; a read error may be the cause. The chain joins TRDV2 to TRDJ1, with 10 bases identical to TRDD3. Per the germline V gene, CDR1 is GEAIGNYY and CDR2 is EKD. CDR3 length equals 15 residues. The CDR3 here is CACDPVGGYTDKLTF. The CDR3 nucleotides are TGTGCCTGTGACCCCGTTGGGGGATACACCGATAAACTCACCTTT.

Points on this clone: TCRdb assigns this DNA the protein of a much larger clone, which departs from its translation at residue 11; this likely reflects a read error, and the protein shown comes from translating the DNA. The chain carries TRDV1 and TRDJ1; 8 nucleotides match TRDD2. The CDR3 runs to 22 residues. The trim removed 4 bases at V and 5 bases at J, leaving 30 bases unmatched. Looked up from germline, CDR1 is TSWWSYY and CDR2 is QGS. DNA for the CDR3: TGTGCTCTTGGGGGGCCTCCTTCCTATAGCCGGGGGACGCAACTTACCCTGGATAAACTCATCTTT. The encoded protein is CALGGPPSYSRGTQLTLDKLIF.

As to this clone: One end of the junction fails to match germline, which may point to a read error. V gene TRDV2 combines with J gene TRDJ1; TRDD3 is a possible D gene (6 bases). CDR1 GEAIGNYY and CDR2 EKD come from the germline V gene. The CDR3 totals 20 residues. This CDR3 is CACDTVLGGLTTRYTDTLIF. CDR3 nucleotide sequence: TGTGCCTGTGACACCGTGTTGGGGGGTCTGACCACCCGTTACACCGATACACTCATCTTT.

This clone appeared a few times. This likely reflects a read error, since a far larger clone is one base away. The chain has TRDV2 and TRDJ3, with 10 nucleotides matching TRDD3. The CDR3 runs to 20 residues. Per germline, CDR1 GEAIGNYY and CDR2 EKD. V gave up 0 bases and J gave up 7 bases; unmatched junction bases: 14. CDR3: CACDTVLALGDDCDTRQMFF. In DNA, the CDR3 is TGTGCCTGTGACACCGTTTTAGCACTGGGGGATGACTGTGACACCCGACAGATGTTTTTC.

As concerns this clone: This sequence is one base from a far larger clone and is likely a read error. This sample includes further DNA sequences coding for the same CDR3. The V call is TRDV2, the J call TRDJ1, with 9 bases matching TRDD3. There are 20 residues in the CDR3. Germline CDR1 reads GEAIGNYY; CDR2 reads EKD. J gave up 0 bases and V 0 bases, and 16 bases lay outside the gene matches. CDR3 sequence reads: CACDTVRMGDIFQDTDKLIF. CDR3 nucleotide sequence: TGTGCCTGTGACACCGTACGGATGGGGGATATATTTCAGGACACCGATAAACTCATCTTT.